The 11 T cell receptor beta chains listed next were all sequenced from one sample in a study of T cell clones after liver transplantation. Libraries were prepared by immunoSEQ multiplex PCR; TCRdb keeps only in-frame clonotypes and omits some of them. The table has around 15,000 clones, approximately 81% seen once; the top ten hold approximately 28%. The specimen was CD8+ T cells from blood, collected around 48 months after liver transplant. The receptors here all came from a human patient who received a liver transplant. Some T cells may trace back to the graft donor.

The J gene is TRBJ2-3, the V gene TRBV7-3; TRBD2 is a possible D gene (7 bases). Trimming removed 5 bases at V and 3 bases at J, with 24 bases between. Germline loops: CDR1 SGHTA, CDR2 FQGTGA. The CDR3 has 18 amino acids. CDR3 amino acids: CASSPNSGEGGGTDTQYF. DNA of the CDR3: TGTGCCAGCAGCCCCAACTCCGGAGAGGGGGGAGGGACAGATACGCAGTATTTT.

V gene TRBV6-5 combines with J gene TRBJ1-2; D may be TRBD1 (6 bases). Germline lookup yields CDR1 MNHEY and CDR2 SVGAGI. The V gene lost 3 bases and the J gene lost 4 bases, with 12 bases spanning the gap. The CDR3 consists of 14 residues. The CDR3 DNA sequence: TGTGCCAGCAGTTATGGAGGGGGGGGCTATGGCTACACCTTC. It specifies CASSYGGGGYGYTF.

This clone has a single count. The rearrangement links TRBV19 to TRBJ2-1, with D tentatively TRBD1 (6 bases). V was pared by 2 bases and J by 4 bases, with 12 bases between. Germline V gives CDR1 LNHDA, CDR2 SQIVND (reference sequence). The CDR3 totals 15 residues. The CDR3 sequence is CASSIWQGSYNEQFF. The CDR3 nucleotides read TGTGCCAGTAGTATATGGCAGGGGTCTTACAATGAGCAGTTCTTC.

The chain recombines TRBV19 with TRBJ1-1; possible D gene TRBD1, 5 bases. CDR1 is LNHDA, CDR2 SQIVND, per germline (reference sequence). This CDR3 region has 11 residues. The CDR3 sequence: CAAGRYTEAFF. The CDR3 coding sequence is TGTGCGGCGGGGCGGTACACTGAAGCTTTCTTT.

V and J are TRBV27 and TRBJ2-3; D is uncertain. The germline V gene has CDR1 MNHEY and CDR2 SMNVEV (reference sequence). The CDR3 covers 13 residues. Trimming took 3 bases from V and 0 from J, leaving 4 bases between them. CDR3 sequence (DNA): TGTGCCAGCAGTTTGGAGAGCACAGATACGCAGTATTTT. Translation: CASSLESTDTQYF.

The chain employs TRBV7-3 and TRBJ1-2; D may be TRBD1 (5 bases). V dropped 4 bases and J dropped 2 bases, with 14 bases sitting between them. The germline gives CDR1 SGHTA, CDR2 FQGTGA. This CDR3 has 15 amino acids. The CDR3 DNA reads as TGTGCCAGCAGCTACTCAGGGACGTCCAACTATGGCTACACCTTC. Translation gives CASSYSGTSNYGYTF.

This clone appeared a single time. One end of the junction does not line up with germline, which may come from a read error. This chain joins TRBV14 and TRBJ2-5; D uncertain. Germline CDR1 reads SGHDN; CDR2 reads FVKESK. This CDR3 comprises 14 residues. DNA of the CDR3: TGTGCCGGCAGCCCTCCCCTCAAGGAAGAGACCCAGTACTTC. The encoded protein is CAGSPPLKEETQYF. Full variable domain (outside the CDR3, taken from reference TRBV14 and TRBJ2-5): EAGVTQFPSHSVIEKGQTVTLRCDPISGHDNLYWYRRVMGKEIKFLLHFVKESKQDESGMPNNRFLAERTGGTYSTLKVQPAELEDSGVYFCAGSPPLKEETQYFGPGTRLLVL.

This chain's CDR3 is CASSQAWTEQFF. The CDR3 coding sequence is TGCGCCAGCAGCCAAGCATGGACAGAGCAGTTCTTC. This chain links TRBV4-1 with TRBJ2-1; D is possibly TRBD1 (5 bases). Germline V gene lookup returns CDR1 MGHRA and CDR2 YSYEKL. CDR3 length equals 12 residues. Trimming shortened V by 1 base and J by 10 bases, and 8 bases separated the two germline ends.

CDR3 sequence reads: CASSDSSYEQYF. In DNA form, the CDR3 reads TGTGCCAGCAGTGACAGCTCCTACGAGCAGTACTTC. The V and J genes are TRBV7-9 and TRBJ2-7, with D tentatively TRBD1 (5 bases). The V and J ends lost 6 bases and 0 bases respectively, with 6 bases between them. The CDR3 extends over 12 amino acids. CDR1 is SEHNR and CDR2 is FQNEAQ in the germline V gene (reference sequence).

V and J are TRBV27 and TRBJ1-1; D may be TRBD1 (5 bases). The germline CDR1 and CDR2 sequences are MNHEY and SMNVEV (reference sequence). Trimming took 0 bases from V and 1 from J, leaving 9 bases between them. The CDR3 has 15 amino acids. Here the CDR3 reads CASSLSPGTNTEAFF. The CDR3, as DNA: TGTGCCAGCAGTTTATCGCCGGGGACGAACACTGAAGCTTTCTTT.

The V call is TRBV9, the J call TRBJ1-2; TRBD1 is a possible D gene (5 bases). This CDR3 comprises 13 residues. The V gene lost 6 bases and the J gene lost 6 bases, with 15 bases spanning the gap. Per the germline V gene, CDR1 is SGDLS and CDR2 is YYNGEE. Here the CDR3 reads CASTAGGVDGYTF. The CDR3 region has the DNA TGTGCCAGCACCGCCGGAGGGGTGGATGGCTACACCTTC. Using reference TRBV9 and TRBJ1-2 for the parts outside the CDR3, the full variable domain is DSGVTQTPKHLITATGQRVTLRCSPRSGDLSVYWYQQSLDQGLQFLIQYYNGEERAKGNILERFSAQQFPDLHSELNLSSLELGDSALYFCASTAGGVDGYTFGSGTRLTVV.